This TCR beta chain was recovered during a study of blood T cell repertoires in COVID-19. The wider study: T cells, B-cell-depleted T cells, or PBMCs supplied cDNA or gDNA.

The method was immunoSEQ multiplex PCR; TCRdb's version includes in-frame clones alone and lacks a portion of them. The data show 250,000 to 300,000 clones, roughly nine tenths seen once. The CDR3 is made up of 16 amino acids. Germline V gene data show CDR1 as MNHEY and CDR2 as SMNVEV (reference sequence). V dropped 5 bases and J dropped 0 bases, with 14 bases sitting between them. Sequenced sample: peripheral blood. The chain joins TRBV27 to TRBJ2-1; D is unclear. The clonotype was recovered from a woman in her fifties or sixties who had recovered from COVID-19. The CDR3 sequence is CASSPTDYTSYNEQFF. DNA for the CDR3: TGTGCCAGCAGTCCCACAGATTACACCTCCTACAATGAGCAGTTCTTC.